The 16 T cell receptor beta chains below come from one sample, sequenced in a study of T cell repertoires in cytomegalovirus infection. TCRdb re-analysed the reads in MiXCR, keeping a single row per CDR3 protein. The sample has roughly 720,000 distinct CDR3 sequences; 35% to 45% are singletons. The sample taken for sequencing was PBMCs. The receptor set was obtained from a human donor in good health (CMV status not recorded). Some clones in this sample may be carry-over from other donors' samples.

This clonotype was detected a few times. V gene TRBV7-9 combines with J gene TRBJ2-7; D is ambiguous. The CDR3 runs 13 residues. Germline-derived CDR1 and CDR2 are SEHNR and FQNEAQ (reference sequence). With 5 bases removed from V and 3 bases from J, the gap between germline ends came to 11 bases. CDR3 bases: TGTGCCAGCAGCCAAAGGCAGCTCTACGAGCAGTACTTC. Amino acids: CASSQRQLYEQYF.

This clonotype was seen many times. V gene TRBV7-2 combines with J gene TRBJ1-5; 9 bases are a match to TRBD1. Trimming took 2 bases from V and 3 from J; bases not matched to a gene: 5. CDR3 length: 16 residues. Germline CDR1 reads SGHTA; CDR2 reads FQGNSA. CDR3 residues: CASSLSDRGVNQPQHF. In DNA, the CDR3 is TGTGCCAGCAGCTTATCGGACAGGGGTGTCAATCAGCCCCAGCATTTT.

This clonotype was seen more than once but under ten times. The CDR3 bases are TGTGCCAGCAGTGAATATTTAGGGGTTCTAGGCTATGGCTACACCTTC. Its protein product is CASSEYLGVLGYGYTF. The chain links TRBV25-1 to TRBJ1-2; D is possibly TRBD1 (5 bases). Germline V gene data show CDR1 as MGHDK and CDR2 as SYGVNS. The V end was cut by 0 bases, the J end by 4 bases, with 15 bases between. This CDR3 is built from 16 residues.

The table lists this clonotype with many counts. This chain connects TRBV7-2 to TRBJ2-7; no clear D gene. The V end lost 5 bases, the J end lost 2 bases, and 7 bases lay between the germline ends. This CDR3 has 12 residues. Per the germline V gene, CDR1 is SGHTA and CDR2 is FQGNSA. The CDR3 DNA follows: TGTGCCAGCAGCGGGGTCACCTACGAGCAGTACTTC. Translating gives CASSGVTYEQYF.

This clonotype came up a few times. CDR3 sequence reads: CASSSLRYIQYF. The CDR3 bases are TGTGCCAGCAGTTCGCTCCGATACATTCAGTACTTC. This chain uses TRBV7-2 with TRBJ2-4; D ambiguous. This CDR3 is built from 12 residues. Germline loops: CDR1 SGHTA, CDR2 FQGNSA. Trimming removed 6 bases at V and 8 bases at J, with 11 bases between.

This clonotype was counted between two and nine times. The CDR3 spells CASSPGLGLETQYF. CDR3 in DNA: TGTGCCAGCAGCCCCGGACTAGGGTTGGAGACCCAGTACTTC. The chain carries TRBV7-2 and TRBJ2-5; 7 bases map to TRBD2. This CDR3 comprises 14 residues. In germline, CDR1 is SGHTA, CDR2 FQGNSA. Germline trimming cut 5 bases from V and 5 bases from J; bases unmatched to any gene: 8.

The chain couples TRBV6-2 or TRBV6-3 to TRBJ2-6; 7 bases match TRBD1. Germline-derived CDR1 and CDR2 are MNHEY and SVGEGT. The trim removed 10 bases at V and 0 bases at J, leaving 15 bases unmatched. The CDR3 runs to 18 residues. This CDR3 reads CATRPPRDSHSGANVLTF. Here the CDR3 DNA reads TGTGCCACCCGTCCCCCCCGGGACAGCCACTCTGGGGCCAACGTCCTGACTTTC.

This clonotype was counted only a few times. The gene calls are TRBV10-3 and TRBJ2-3; a possible D gene is TRBD1 (6 bases). Between the trimmed V and J ends, which lost 2 bases and 2 bases, there was a span of 11 bases. This CDR3 spans 15 amino acids. In germline, CDR1 is ENHRY, CDR2 SYGVKD. For the CDR3, the DNA is TGTGCCATCAGTGAGGGACAGTCGGCCACAGATACGCAGTATTTT. As protein: CAISEGQSATDTQYF.

This chain's CDR3 is CASSRPDSYNEQFF. The CDR3 DNA is TGTGCCAGCTCAAGACCCGACTCCTACAATGAGCAGTTCTTC. This chain uses TRBV14 with TRBJ2-1; D call uncertain. V was shortened by 8 bases and J by 0 bases, with 11 bases between the two germline ends. The CDR3 is 14 amino acids. The V gene's germline CDR1 is SGHDN and CDR2 FVKESK.

Note on this clonotype: Possible read error: a much larger clone is one base away. The rearrangement uses TRBV7-3 and TRBJ1-4, with D possibly matching TRBD1 (5 bases). In germline, CDR1 is SGHTA, CDR2 FQGTGA. The CDR3 runs to 14 residues. CDR3 loop: CASRGNRPNEILFF. The CDR3 nucleotides are TGTGCCAGCAGGGGAAACAGGCCGAATGAAATACTGTTTTTT.

The sample holds many counts of this clonotype. The chain joins TRBV7-9 to TRBJ2-3; tentative D call: TRBD2 (5 bases). The ends were cut back, 2 bases at V and 4 bases at J, with 13 bases in the middle. The CDR3 is 15 amino acids. Germline V gives CDR1 SEHNR, CDR2 FQNEAQ (reference sequence). The CDR3 region has the DNA TGTGCCAGCAGCTTAAACTCGAGGGCCGCAGATACGCAGTATTTT. Protein product: CASSLNSRAADTQYF.

The chain joins TRBV28 to TRBJ2-7, with D perhaps TRBD1 (6 bases). CDR1 and CDR2 (germline): MDHEN, SYDVKM. Trimming cost V 6 bases and J 3 bases, with 15 bases left between them. This CDR3 has 14 residues. The DNA for the CDR3 is TGTGCCAGCAGCCCTGGGGGCCTCCGCTACGAGCAGTACTTC. This translates into CASSPGGLRYEQYF.

This clonotype has a handful of counts. The chain couples TRBV7-2 to TRBJ1-4, with a possible D match to TRBD1 (6 bases). Germline values: CDR1 SGHTA, CDR2 FQGNSA. V shed 3 bases and J shed 5 bases, with 10 bases lying between them. The CDR3 runs 14 residues. Here the CDR3 DNA reads TGTGCCAGCAGCTTTCAGGGGAAAAATGAAAAACTGTTTTTT. Protein sequence: CASSFQGKNEKLFF.

The rearrangement links TRBV5-1 to TRBJ1-2; 7 positions match TRBD1. Germline V lookup: CDR1 SGHRS, CDR2 YFSETQ. The CDR3 consists of 18 residues. The V gene end was trimmed by 5 bases and the J gene end by 6 bases; junction bases not matched to a gene: 22. For the CDR3, the DNA is TGCGCCAGCAGGGGTCGAGGGGGCGAGTTGAGTAGTTCGGATGGCTACACCTTC. Its protein product is CASRGRGGELSSSDGYTF.

This clonotype was observed many times. The chain combines TRBV12-3 or TRBV12-4 with TRBJ2-3; TRBD2 is a possible D gene (5 bases). The CDR3 contains 13 residues. The germline V and J ends were trimmed by 6 bases and 0 bases, with 7 bases remaining between them. CDR3 sequence: CASSRLSTDTQYF. The CDR3 DNA follows: TGTGCCAGCAGCCGACTAAGCACAGATACGCAGTATTTT.

The V gene is TRBV28, the J gene TRBJ2-7; D might be TRBD1 or TRBD2, each matching 5 bases. Per the germline V gene, CDR1 is MDHEN and CDR2 is SYDVKM. This CDR3 has 15 amino acids. The V end lost 8 bases, the J end lost 1 base, and 18 bases lay between the germline ends. The CDR3 reads CASARLRDGSYEQYF. The CDR3 nucleotides read TGTGCCAGCGCGCGTCTCCGGGACGGGTCCTACGAGCAGTACTTC.